Each of the 18 T cell receptor beta chains below was sequenced from the same sample in a study of Graves' ophthalmopathy and Graves' hyperthyroidism. The authors amplified TCR beta CDR3 regions, and they did so from RNA transcripts for repertoire sequencing. RT-PCR with HTBI primers came first, then second-round multiplex PCR. TCRdb fed the multiplex PCR reads into MiXCR, producing one record per CDR3 protein. The sample has about 500,000 distinct CDR3 sequences, roughly 40% seen once; the top ten hold about 4.6%. Sequencing used peripheral blood or thyroid tissue (not recorded which). All receptors come from an adult man with Graves' hyperthyroidism.

At least ten counts were recorded for this clonotype. The chain uses TRBV20-1 and TRBJ1-5; D may be TRBD1 (6 bases). From germline, CDR1 is DFQATT and CDR2 SNEGSKA (reference sequence). CDR3 size: 15 residues. Trimming removed 6 bases at V and 0 bases at J, with 15 bases between. The CDR3 coding sequence is TGCAGTGCCCAAGGGGGAGATCATAGCAATCAGCCCCAGCATTTT. It codes for CSAQGGDHSNQPQHF.

This clonotype came up once. The chain carries TRBV5-1 and TRBJ1-1, with a tentative D call TRBD1 (6 bases). The V end lost 0 bases, the J end lost 5 bases, and 17 bases lay between the germline ends. Germline CDR1 SGHRS, CDR2 YFSETQ. CDR3 size: 16 residues. For the CDR3, the DNA is TGCGCCAGCAGCTTGGAGGCGACAGGAAGAAAGACTGAAGCTTTCTTT. Protein sequence: CASSLEATGRKTEAFF.

This clonotype was seen repeatedly, ten times or more. The chain employs TRBV28 and TRBJ2-7; no reliable D call. Per the germline V gene, CDR1 is MDHEN and CDR2 is SYDVKM. CDR3 size: 12 residues. The V and J ends lost 8 bases and 3 bases respectively, with 11 bases between them. CDR3 nucleotides: TGTGCCAGCCGAAGGCAGGACTACGAGCAGTACTTC. Encoded protein: CASRRQDYEQYF.

This clonotype has ten or more counts. One end of the junction is discordant with germline, which a read error may explain. The gene calls are TRBV20-1 and TRBJ1-3, with 8 nucleotides matching TRBD1. The CDR3 covers 16 residues. The germline V gene has CDR1 DFQATT and CDR2 SNEGSKA (reference sequence). The CDR3, as DNA: TGCAGTGCCAGAGATCCAGGGGGCGGTCCTGGAAACACCATATATTTT. Translating gives CSARDPGGGPGNTIYF.

The CDR3 DNA reads TGCAGTGCTAGCCTGGCAGGGGGGAGCAGGAATCAGCCCCAGCATTTT. Residues: CSASLAGGSRNQPQHF. The chain carries TRBV20-1 and TRBJ1-5; 7 bases match TRBD1. V lost 3 bases and J lost 4; bases outside the gene matches: 12. This CDR3 comprises 16 residues. Germline V gene data show CDR1 as DFQATT and CDR2 as SNEGSKA (reference sequence).

The DNA for the CDR3 is TGCAGCGTACAGGGGGACCACTCTGGAAACACCTTC. This sequence encodes CSVQGDHSGNTF. V and J are TRBV29-1 and TRBJ1-2; 8 positions agree with TRBD1. Trimming cost V 6 bases and J 12 bases; bases outside gene matches: 12. The CDR3 runs 12 residues. CDR1 and CDR2 (germline): SQVTM, ANQGSEA.

This clonotype was counted ten times or more. The chain combines TRBV12-3 or TRBV12-4 with TRBJ2-5, with D perhaps matching TRBD1 (5 bases). The CDR3 spans 14 residues. V gave up 5 bases and J gave up 2 bases, with 12 bases separating them. CDR3 sequence reads: CASSLRVLQETQYF. The CDR3 DNA reads TGTGCCAGCAGTCTCAGGGTTCTACAAGAGACCCAGTACTTC.

The chain joins TRBV29-1 to TRBJ1-2; 8 bases agree with TRBD1. Germline CDR1 and CDR2: SQVTM and ANQGSEA. V shed 8 bases, J shed 4 bases, and the junction held 6 bases outside the gene matches. This CDR3 is built from 12 residues. The CDR3 DNA follows: TGCAGCAGTGAGGGGACAGGCTATGGCTACACCTTC. It encodes CSSEGTGYGYTF. Looking up the rest from reference TRBV29-1 and TRBJ1-2 gives the full variable domain: SAVISQKPSRDICQRGTSLTIQCQVDSQVTMMFWYRQQPGQSLTLIATANQGSEATYESGFVIDKFPISRPNLTFSTLTVSNMSPEDSSIYLCSSEGTGYGYTFGSGTRLTVV.

This clonotype was counted at least ten times. The chain couples TRBV4-1 to TRBJ2-7, with D tentatively TRBD2 (5 bases). CDR1 is MGHRA, CDR2 YSYEKL, per germline. With 0 bases removed from V and 2 bases from J, the gap between germline ends came to 11 bases. The CDR3 extends over 15 amino acids. The CDR3 spells CASSQDPDGTYEQYF. DNA of the CDR3: TGCGCCAGCAGCCAAGATCCGGACGGGACCTACGAGCAGTACTTC.

The chain couples TRBV25-1 to TRBJ2-5; 9 nucleotides line up with TRBD1. V gave up 1 base and J gave up 5 bases; unmatched junction bases: 5. Germline V gene lookup returns CDR1 MGHDK and CDR2 SYGVNS. The CDR3 is made up of 15 amino acids. The CDR3 DNA reads as TGTGCCAGCAGTGAATCTACAGGGGGCCTGGAGACCCAGTACTTC. It encodes CASSESTGGLETQYF. The variable domain in full, with the rest retrieved from reference TRBV25-1 and TRBJ2-5, is EADIYQTPRYLVIGTGKKITLECSQTMGHDKMYWYQQDPGMELHLIHYSYGVNSTEKGDLSSESTVSRIRTEHFPLTLESARPSHTSQYLCASSESTGGLETQYFGPGTRLLVL.

This clonotype was seen at least ten times. The chain joins TRBV7-9 to TRBJ2-2; D is perhaps TRBD1 (6 bases). V gave up 5 bases and J gave up 1 base, with 11 bases separating them. CDR3 length equals 15 residues. Germline loops: CDR1 SEHNR, CDR2 FQNEAQ (reference sequence). CDR3 nucleotide sequence: TGTGCCAGCAGCCCGCCCAGGGGGAACACCGGGGAGCTGTTTTTT. Encoded protein: CASSPPRGNTGELFF.

The rearrangement uses TRBV9 and TRBJ1-2; possible D gene TRBD1, 5 bases. Germline V CDR1 and CDR2: SGDLS, YYNGEE. The germline V and J ends were trimmed by 0 bases and 6 bases, with 9 bases remaining between them. There are 13 residues in the CDR3. The CDR3 DNA sequence: TGTGCCAGCAGCGTAGGGTGGGGCGATGGCTACACCTTC. Amino acids: CASSVGWGDGYTF.

There are many counts of this clonotype. The chain recombines TRBV6-5 with TRBJ2-5; possibly TRBD2 for D (5 bases). V lost 2 bases to trimming and J lost 5 bases, with 9 bases between them. Germline CDR1 is MNHEY and CDR2 is SVGAGI. This CDR3 region has 13 residues. The CDR3 coding sequence is TGTGCCAGCAGTTACGGCCCGGGGGAGACCCAGTACTTC. This gives the protein CASSYGPGETQYF.

This clonotype was detected many times. The chain is built from TRBV12-3 or TRBV12-4 and TRBJ1-4; tentatively, D is TRBD1 (6 bases). V was pared by 5 bases and J by 6 bases, with 13 bases between. CDR3 length: 14 amino acids. The CDR3 spells CASSHRVQDEKLFF. The CDR3 nucleotides read TGTGCCAGCAGTCACAGGGTTCAAGATGAAAAACTGTTTTTT.

The chain has TRBV7-9 and TRBJ2-2; weak D call: TRBD1 (6 bases). The CDR3 length is 14 residues. Germline V gives CDR1 SEHNR, CDR2 FQNEAQ (reference sequence). The V end lost 5 bases, the J end lost 7 bases, and 14 bases lay between the germline ends. The DNA for the CDR3 is TGTGCCAGCAGCCTGCCCCGGGACATCGGGGAGCTGTTTTTT. This gives the protein CASSLPRDIGELFF.

This clonotype was counted a single time. The rearrangement uses TRBV10-3 and TRBJ1-1; TRBD1 agrees at 7 bases. V was clipped by 10 bases and J by 10 bases; unmatched bases: 9. CDR1 and CDR2 from the germline V gene are ENHRY and SYGVKD. The CDR3 is 11 amino acids. CDR3 amino acids: CASSGDSTAFF. The CDR3 bases are TGTGCCAGCAGCGGGGACAGTACAGCTTTCTTT.

As to this clonotype: A read error may be the cause here, since a much bigger clone is one base away. V is TRBV5-1 and J is TRBJ2-2, with D perhaps matching TRBD1 (6 bases). Trimming stripped 1 base from V and 4 bases from J, with 8 bases between. This CDR3 has 14 amino acids. The germline V gene encodes CDR1 SGHRS and CDR2 YFSETQ. The CDR3 region has the DNA TGCGCCAGCAGCTTGTTACAGGGCACCGGGGAGCTGTTTTTT. Translated: CASSLLQGTGELFF.

This clonotype was detected ten times or more. This chain connects TRBV4-1 to TRBJ2-7; 10 nucleotides line up with TRBD2. Germline CDR1 reads MGHRA; CDR2 reads YSYEKL. The V segment lost 3 bases and the J segment 1 base; nucleotides outside the gene matches: 3. This CDR3 contains 15 residues. CDR3 region: CASSHPAGGSYEQYF. The CDR3 DNA follows: TGCGCCAGCAGCCATCCAGCGGGAGGGTCCTACGAGCAGTACTTC.